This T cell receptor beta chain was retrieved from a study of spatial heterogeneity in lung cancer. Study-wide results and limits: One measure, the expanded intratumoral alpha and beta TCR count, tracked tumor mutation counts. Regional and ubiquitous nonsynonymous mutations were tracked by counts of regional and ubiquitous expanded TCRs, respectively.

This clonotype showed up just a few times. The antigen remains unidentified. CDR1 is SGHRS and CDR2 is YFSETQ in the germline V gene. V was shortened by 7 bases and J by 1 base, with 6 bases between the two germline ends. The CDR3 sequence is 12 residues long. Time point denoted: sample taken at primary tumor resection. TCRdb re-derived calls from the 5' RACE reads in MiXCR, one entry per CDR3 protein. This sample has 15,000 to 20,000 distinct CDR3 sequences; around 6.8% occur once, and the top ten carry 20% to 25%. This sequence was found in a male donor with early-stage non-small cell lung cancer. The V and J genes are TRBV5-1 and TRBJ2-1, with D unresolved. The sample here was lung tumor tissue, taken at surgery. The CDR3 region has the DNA TGCGCCAGCTTTTCTTCCTACAATGAGCAGTTCTTC. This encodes CASFSSYNEQFF.